One and the same sample provided the 23 T cell receptor beta chains below, sequenced in a study of blood T cell repertoires in COVID-19. TCRdb's table, derived via immunoSEQ multiplex PCR, lists solely in-frame clones and lacks some. Of 300,000 to 350,000 clones listed, 90% are singletons. What was sequenced was peripheral blood. The receptor source for this set is a woman between 25 and 40 years old with COVID-19, enrolled during active disease.

The chain employs TRBV11-3 and TRBJ2-7; D is perhaps TRBD2 (7 bases). V lost 2 bases, J lost 4 bases, and 15 bases lay in between. This CDR3 comprises 15 residues. Germline values: CDR1 SGHNT, CDR2 YENEEA. CDR3 protein: CASSLNAGAGYEQYF. The CDR3 DNA reads TGTGCCAGCAGCTTAAACGCGGGGGCCGGGTACGAGCAGTACTTC.

The V call is TRBV3-1 (or the pseudogene TRBV3-2), the J call TRBJ2-2; 7 nucleotides line up with TRBD2. V lost 2 bases and J lost 7; bases outside the gene matches: 13. This CDR3 has 17 residues. Germline lookup yields CDR1 LGHDT and CDR2 YNNKEL (reference sequence). CDR3 DNA: TGTGCCAGCAGCCAATTTACCCAGCGGGGCCCCGGCGGGGAGCTGTTTTTT. Protein product: CASSQFTQRGPGGELFF.

V gene TRBV6-1 combines with J gene TRBJ1-5; 8 bases line up with TRBD1. Per germline, CDR1 MNHNS and CDR2 SASEGT. The ends lost 4 bases at V and 8 bases at J; junction bases unmatched: 10. CDR3 size: 15 residues. For the CDR3, the DNA is TGTGCCAGCAGTGCAGGACAGGGATTCAGTGAGCCCCAGCATTTT. Its translation: CASSAGQGFSEPQHF.

This rearrangement joins TRBV27 to TRBJ1-5; 10 bases line up with TRBD1. Germline CDR1 is MNHEY and CDR2 is SMNVEV (reference sequence). The ends lost 6 bases at V and 6 bases at J; junction bases unmatched: 8. There are 15 residues in the CDR3. The CDR3 sequence: CASSPGTGAVQPQHF. CDR3 in DNA: TGTGCCAGCAGCCCCGGGACAGGGGCAGTTCAGCCCCAGCATTTT.

V and J are TRBV5-1 and TRBJ2-7, with 7 nucleotides matching TRBD2. Germline CDR1 SGHRS, CDR2 YFSETQ. With 0 bases clipped from V and 5 bases from J, the junction kept 8 bases outside the gene matches. The CDR3 spans 15 residues. This chain's CDR3 is CASSLVQGGLDEQYF. CDR3 nucleotide sequence: TGCGCCAGCAGCTTGGTCCAGGGAGGGTTAGACGAGCAGTACTTC.

This rearrangement joins TRBV30 to TRBJ2-7; 13 bases fit TRBD2. Trimming removed 0 bases from V and 5 bases from J; junction bases left unmatched: 7. This CDR3 is built from 16 residues. Germline V CDR1 and CDR2: GTSNPN, SVGIG (reference sequence). CDR3 region: CAWSVWRTSGRNEQYF. The CDR3 DNA reads as TGTGCCTGGAGTGTATGGAGGACTAGCGGGAGAAACGAGCAGTACTTC.

This clone was picked up one time. The V call is TRBV7-9, the J call TRBJ2-2, with 9 nucleotides matching TRBD2. CDR1 is SEHNR and CDR2 is FQNEAQ in the germline V gene (reference sequence). The CDR3 totals 15 residues. V was clipped by 4 bases and J by 5 bases; unmatched bases: 5. The DNA for the CDR3 is TGTGCCAGCAGCTCCTTAGCGGGAGTTACCGGGGAGCTGTTTTTT. Amino acids: CASSSLAGVTGELFF.

The gene calls are TRBV4-2 and TRBJ1-4; perhaps TRBD1 as D (5 bases). The CDR3 runs to 15 residues. V shed 4 bases and J shed 7 bases, with 16 bases lying between them. Germline V gene data show CDR1 as LGHNA and CDR2 as YNFKEQ. DNA of the CDR3: TGTGCCAGCAGCCCCAGGCCAGGGTGGGGTGAAAAACTGTTTTTT. Its translation is CASSPRPGWGEKLFF.

In DNA, the CDR3 is TGTGCCAGCGGTCACAGGGAGACCCAGTACTTC. It codes for CASGHRETQYF. The chain recombines TRBV11-1 with TRBJ2-5; D perhaps matches TRBD1 (5 bases). The V end lost 8 bases, the J end lost 5 bases, and 9 bases lay between the germline ends. In germline, CDR1 is SGHAT, CDR2 FQDESV (reference sequence). This CDR3 comprises 11 residues.

This chain uses TRBV30 with TRBJ2-7, with 7 bases identical to TRBD1. The CDR3 spans 17 residues. The V gene end was trimmed by 0 bases and the J gene end by 2 bases; junction bases not matched to a gene: 13. Germline CDR1 is GTSNPN and CDR2 is SVGIG (reference sequence). This CDR3 reads CAWSVRFGTDQPYEQYF. DNA for the CDR3: TGTGCCTGGAGTGTACGTTTCGGGACAGACCAACCCTACGAGCAGTACTTC.

The chain couples TRBV2 to TRBJ1-1, with 8 bases fitting TRBD1. Unmatched junction bases numbered 7, after V lost 1 base and J lost 3 bases. Germline V gene lookup returns CDR1 SNHLY and CDR2 FYNNEI. This CDR3 spans 16 amino acids. CDR3 residues: CASSEGTGRVYTEAFF. In nucleotides, the CDR3 is TGTGCCAGCAGTGAAGGGACAGGGAGGGTCTACACTGAAGCTTTCTTT.

The CDR3 sequence: CASSVGAGGGQPQHF. CDR3 nucleotides: TGTGCCAGCAGCGTAGGGGCAGGAGGCGGCCAGCCCCAGCATTTT. This chain joins TRBV9 and TRBJ1-5, with unresolved D. The CDR3 is 15 residues long. Germline CDR1 SGDLS, CDR2 YYNGEE. V dropped 0 bases and J dropped 7 bases, with 14 bases sitting between them.

The chain has TRBV5-1 and TRBJ2-2; 7 nucleotides line up with TRBD1. The CDR3 has 16 residues. J was trimmed by 3 bases and V by 1 base; bases with no gene match: 6. The germline CDR1 and CDR2 sequences are SGHRS and YFSETQ. CDR3: CASSLKGALDTGELFF. Written as DNA, the CDR3 is TGCGCCAGCAGCTTGAAGGGGGCGCTGGACACCGGGGAGCTGTTTTTT. The full variable domain, rest sourced from reference TRBV5-1 and TRBJ2-2, is KAGVTQTPRYLIKTRGQQVTLSCSPISGHRSVSWYQQTPGQGLQFLFEYFSETQRNKGNFPGRFSGRQFSNSRSEMNVSTLELGDSALYLCASSLKGALDTGELFFGEGSRLTVL.

The chain combines TRBV12-5 with TRBJ1-2; D uncertain. V was trimmed by 4 bases and J by 3 bases, leaving 9 bases between them. Germline V lookup: CDR1 LGHNT, CDR2 FRNRAP. This CDR3 has 13 residues. The CDR3 nucleotides read TGTGCTAGTGGTTACCACGGTGACTATGGCTACACCTTC. As protein: CASGYHGDYGYTF.

This clone was observed once. This chain links TRBV9 with TRBJ1-2, with TRBD1 identical over 7 bases. The germline V gene has CDR1 SGDLS and CDR2 YYNGEE. V shed 4 bases, J shed 7 bases, and the junction held 16 bases outside the gene matches. This CDR3 contains 16 residues. CDR3 loop: CASSPRHQTGKSGYTF. CDR3 nucleotide sequence: TGTGCCAGCAGCCCTCGACACCAGACAGGGAAGAGTGGCTACACCTTC.

The chain combines TRBV11-2 with TRBJ2-7; 8 bases fit TRBD1. Trimming cost V 5 bases and J 2 bases; bases outside gene matches: 5. Germline V lookup: CDR1 SGHAT, CDR2 FQNNGV. CDR3 length equals 14 residues. The CDR3 coding sequence is TGTGCCAGCAGCCCTCGGACAGGGACCTACGAGCAGTACTTC. It encodes CASSPRTGTYEQYF.

The chain recombines TRBV11-3 with TRBJ1-1; D unresolved. The V gene's germline CDR1 is SGHNT and CDR2 YENEEA. The length of the CDR3 is 14 residues. The germline V and J ends were trimmed by 7 bases and 11 bases, with 23 bases remaining between them. CDR3 in amino acids: CASNERVYVLCAFF. The CDR3 DNA is TGTGCCAGCAACGAGAGAGTTTACGTTTTATGTGCTTTCTTT. The variable domain in full, completed from reference TRBV11-3 and TRBJ1-1, reads EAGVVQSPRYKIIEKKQPVAFWCNPISGHNTLYWYLQNLGQGPELLIRYENEEAVDDSQLPKDRFSAERLKGVDSTLKIQPAELGDSAVYLCASNERVYVLCAFFGQGTRLTVV.

This clone was counted a single time. The V and J genes are TRBV29-1 and TRBJ2-7; D is perhaps TRBD2 (6 bases). The ends were cut back, 1 base at V and 7 bases at J, with 14 bases in the middle. Germline loops: CDR1 SQVTM, CDR2 ANQGSEA. This CDR3 is built from 13 residues. The CDR3 nucleotides are TGCAGCGTTGAAGTTCGGGAGAATGGGGAGCAGTACTTC. Translating gives CSVEVRENGEQYF.

This clone was detected once. V gene TRBV28 combines with J gene TRBJ1-1; no reliable D call. Deletions cut 3 bases from V and 5 bases from J, with 4 bases between. The germline V gene has CDR1 MDHEN and CDR2 SYDVKM. This CDR3 is 11 amino acids long. The CDR3 protein is CASSFRTEAFF. Written as DNA, the CDR3 is TGTGCCAGCAGTTTCAGGACTGAAGCTTTCTTT.

This chain joins TRBV27 and TRBJ1-1; D gene ambiguous. CDR1 and CDR2 (germline): MNHEY, SMNVEV (reference sequence). Trimming stripped 0 bases from V and 0 bases from J, with 5 bases between. The CDR3 loop spans 14 amino acids. The DNA for the CDR3 is TGTGCCAGCAGTTTATCACCAGTGAACACTGAAGCTTTCTTT. Amino acid sequence: CASSLSPVNTEAFF.

The V gene is TRBV6-5, the J gene TRBJ1-2, with 7 bases that match TRBD1. The CDR3 runs 14 residues. Per the germline V gene, CDR1 is MNHEY and CDR2 is SVGAGI. Trimming at V came to 6 bases and at J to 6 bases, leaving 10 bases not matched to a gene. The CDR3 nucleotides are TGTGCCAGCAGAAGAGGGGGCGCAGGGGATGGCTACACCTTC. The encoded protein is CASRRGGAGDGYTF.

The chain combines TRBV21-1 with TRBJ2-7; no check of the table's D call, TRBD1, against the DNA was made. TRBV21-1 is classified as a pseudogene. The CDR3 loop spans 16 amino acids. The DNA for the CDR3 is TGTGCCAGCAGCAAATCTCGGGACAGGATCAGCTACGAGCAGTACTTC. Translating gives CASSKSRDRISYEQYF.

V gene TRBV27 combines with J gene TRBJ2-3; D gene ambiguous. The germline gives CDR1 MNHEY, CDR2 SMNVEV (reference sequence). This CDR3 spans 14 amino acids. V shed 7 bases and J shed 0 bases, with 11 bases lying between them. CDR3 in DNA: TGTGCCAGCACCCGACACTCTAGCACAGATACGCAGTATTTT. It yields the protein CASTRHSSTDTQYF.